This record covers a single T cell receptor beta chain. Its antigen is not known. Patients aged 18 to 65 with hyperthyroidism were newly diagnosed, with duration under 2 months. Pregnant or lactating patients were excluded, as were those with uncontrolled infection or other autoimmune disease. Extraction of PBMCs used under 13 ml of fresh peripheral blood. V was pared by 0 bases and J by 1 base, with 10 bases between. Looked up from germline, CDR1 is SGHTS and CDR2 is YDEGEE. The CDR3 loop spans 15 amino acids. The data are from a study of T cells in Graves' hyperthyroidism and ophthalmopathy. Study results and caveats: The authors' 13 V-J model separated ophthalmopathy from stable hyperthyroidism.

Amplified regions were TCR beta CDR3 sequences from RNA transcripts. Initially, a first-round RT-PCR of the TCR CDR3 employed the HTBI primer set. In TCRdb, the multiplex PCR reads were re-called with MiXCR into one record per CDR3 protein. This sample has 250,000 to 300,000 distinct CDR3 sequences, with about 14% found just once. Sequenced sample: blood. The receptor comes from a woman aged 25 to 39 with Graves' hyperthyroidism that later progressed to Graves' ophthalmopathy. The chain carries TRBV5-8 and TRBJ1-1; D not certain. The CDR3 sequence is CASSLAGLSNTEAFF. CDR3 coding DNA: TGTGCCAGCAGCTTGGCCGGGCTGTCGAACACTGAAGCTTTCTTT.